This entry describes one TCR beta chain. The antigen is unknown. TCRdb reanalysed the reads using MiXCR and keeps one entry per CDR3 protein. The table includes some 940,000 distinct CDR3 sequences, less than 40% detected once. CDR1 is DFQATT, CDR2 SNEGSKA, per germline (reference sequence). There are 18 residues in the CDR3. J was trimmed by 7 bases and V by 4 bases; bases with no gene match: 22. The data are from a study of T cell repertoires in cytomegalovirus infection. V and J are TRBV20-1 and TRBJ2-1, with 7 bases lining up with TRBD1. The sequence came from a human donor in good health (CMV status not recorded). Some clones in this sample may be carry-over from other donors' samples. Sequences were derived from cultured CD8+ T cells from PBMCs, sampled from culture after CMV antigen stimulation. The CDR3 loop reads CSAIQRSRQGGVENEQFF. For the CDR3, the DNA is TGCAGTGCTATCCAGAGATCCCGACAGGGTGGCGTCGAGAATGAGCAGTTCTTC.